Each of the 30 T cell receptor beta chains below was sequenced from the same sample in a study of glioma-infiltrating T cells. TCR alpha and beta CDR3 regions were amplified from RNA using iRepertoire nested multiplex PCR. TCRdb used MiXCR to reprocess the multiplex PCR reads, holding one entry per CDR3 protein. The sample lists about 210,000 distinct CDR3 sequences; roughly a third were seen once. The sequenced sample consisted of glioma tissue, nonneoplastic brain tissue, or PBMCs (not recorded which). All receptors come from a human donor with low-grade glioma or glioblastoma, undergoing nonglioma brain surgery, or in good health (not recorded which).

As to this clonotype: This may be a read error: a much more frequent sequence differs by one nucleotide. V is TRBV9 and J is TRBJ2-1; no firm D call. The V gene's germline CDR1 is SGDLS and CDR2 YYNGEE. CDR3 length: 12 amino acids. Written as DNA, the CDR3 is TGTGCCAGCAGCCAAGCTAGTCCTGAGCGGTTCTTC. It translates to CASSQASPERFF.

The V and J genes are TRBV19 and TRBJ2-3; 9 bases are shared with TRBD1. The CDR3 length is 16 residues. The germline gives CDR1 LNHDA, CDR2 SQIVND (reference sequence). The V gene end was trimmed by 6 bases and the J gene end by 6 bases; junction bases not matched to a gene: 13. The CDR3 DNA reads TGTGCCAGTAGCACAACAGGGGGCCAGCCGGGGGATACGCAGTATTTT. Amino acid sequence: CASSTTGGQPGDTQYF. Combining the CDR3 with reference TRBV19 and TRBJ2-3 gives the whole variable domain DGGITQSPKYLFRKEGQNVTLSCEQNLNHDAMYWYRQDPGQGLRLIYYSQIVNDFQKGDIAEGYSVSREKKESFPLTVTSAQKNPTAFYLCASSTTGGQPGDTQYFGPGTRLTVL.

The V and J genes are TRBV4-3 and TRBJ2-7; D is unclear. The CDR3 sequence is 18 residues long. Per germline, CDR1 LGHNA and CDR2 YSLEER. Trimming removed 3 bases from V and 2 bases from J, with 23 bases in between. The DNA of the CDR3 is TGCGCCAGCAGCCACGCTACAGAAAACCAAGACAATCCCTACGAGCAGTACTTC. Amino acid sequence: CASSHATENQDNPYEQYF.

The chain joins TRBV7-9 to TRBJ1-6; D remains ambiguous. The V gene lost 5 bases and the J gene lost 10 bases, with 21 bases spanning the gap. The CDR3 loop spans 16 amino acids. The germline gives CDR1 SEHNR, CDR2 FQNEAQ (reference sequence). As DNA, the CDR3 is TGTGCCAGCAGCCCCCTCGATTTTGGTACGGGCTCACCCCTCCACTTT. Its translation: CASSPLDFGTGSPLHF.

This clonotype has a count of ten or more. Here the CDR3 DNA reads TGCAGTGCTAGAGATCTCGGGACAAGCTCCTACGAGCAGTACTTC. Protein product: CSARDLGTSSYEQYF. V gene TRBV20-1 combines with J gene TRBJ2-7, with a possible D match to TRBD1 (6 bases). Germline V gives CDR1 DFQATT, CDR2 SNEGSKA (reference sequence). The V end lost 0 bases, the J end lost 0 bases, and 12 bases lay between the germline ends. The CDR3 contains 15 residues.

The table lists this clonotype with many counts. The gene calls are TRBV15 and TRBJ2-2, with D unresolved. CDR1 and CDR2 from the germline V gene are LNHNV and YYDKDF (reference sequence). V lost 1 base and J lost 3, with 3 bases in between. The CDR3 length is 13 residues. The CDR3 region is CATSRVDTGELFF. CDR3 in DNA: TGTGCCACCAGCAGAGTCGACACCGGGGAGCTGTTTTTT.

At least ten counts were recorded for this clonotype. A read error may produce the germline difference seen at one junction end. The chain uses TRBV7-6 and TRBJ2-1; no clear D gene. Germline values: CDR1 SGHVS, CDR2 FNYEAQ. The CDR3 totals 15 residues. The CDR3 is CASSHSALGYNEQFF. CDR3 nucleotide sequence: TGTGCTAGCAGCCACAGCGCCCTCGGCTACAATGAGCAGTTCTTC.

This clonotype was recorded many times. Germline is not matched at one junction end, which may reflect a read error. The chain recombines TRBV7-9 with TRBJ2-5; D may match TRBD1 or TRBD2 (6 bases each). The germline V gene encodes CDR1 SEHNR and CDR2 FQNEAQ (reference sequence). This CDR3 region has 14 residues. The chain's CDR3 is CASSPNRDPWRDTF. In DNA form, the CDR3 reads TGTGCCAGCAGCCCTAACCGGGACCCATGGAGGGACACTTTC.

On this clonotype itself: Relative to the germline gene, one junction end is altered; a read error may explain this. The chain links TRBV20-1 to TRBJ2-4; no definite D call. Looked up from germline, CDR1 is DFQATT and CDR2 is SNEGSKA (reference sequence). The CDR3 runs 13 residues. The CDR3 loop is CTAIGTQKNIQYF. In nucleotides, the CDR3 is TGCACTGCAATCGGAACCCAAAAAAACATACAGTACTTC.

On this clonotype itself: With a much larger clone just one base away, this may be a read error. This chain joins TRBV24-1 and TRBJ2-2, with a weak D call TRBD1 (5 bases). This CDR3 has 13 residues. Germline CDR1 KGHDR, CDR2 SFDVKD. Trimming took 9 bases from V and 5 from J, leaving 12 bases between them. CDR3 nucleotide sequence: TGTGCCACCGACACGGCAGGGACCGGGGAGCTGTTTTTT. Translated, it gives CATDTAGTGELFF.

J is TRBJ1-5 and V is TRBV7-2, with D possibly being TRBD1 (5 bases). Trimming left V 4 bases short and J 3 bases short, with 13 bases between. This CDR3 spans 15 amino acids. From germline, CDR1 is SGHTA and CDR2 FQGNSA. This CDR3 is CASSSSGGTNQPQHF. CDR3 in DNA: TGTGCCAGCAGCTCATCGGGGGGAACCAATCAGCCCCAGCATTTT.

The V gene is TRBV19, the J gene TRBJ2-1; D gene uncertain. The germline gives CDR1 LNHDA, CDR2 SQIVND (reference sequence). The CDR3 runs to 14 residues. V was cut by 4 bases and J by 6 bases, with 13 bases left in between. The CDR3 nucleotides read TGTGCCAGTAGTAAGTCATGTGGGCTCAATGAGCAGTTCTTC. Protein sequence: CASSKSCGLNEQFF.

This clonotype has a count of ten or more. The J gene is TRBJ2-3, the V gene TRBV12-3 or TRBV12-4; TRBD2 matches at 13 bases. V lost 10 bases and J lost 0; bases outside the gene matches: 4. The CDR3 has 15 amino acids. In DNA form, the CDR3 reads TGTGCCACCGGGACTAGCGGGGTTAGCACAGATACGCAGTATTTT. Translated: CATGTSGVSTDTQYF.

As concerns this clonotype: A much larger clone differs from this one at a single base, so this may be a read error. This rearrangement joins TRBV10-3 to TRBJ1-2, with 8 positions matching TRBD1. The CDR3 contains 14 residues. Germline V lookup: CDR1 ENHRY, CDR2 SYGVKD. CDR3 residues: CDTRPGQANYGYTF. The CDR3 DNA reads as TGTGACACAAGACCGGGACAGGCGAACTATGGCTACACCTTC.

Only a few counts were recorded for this clonotype. V and J are TRBV7-6 and TRBJ2-1, with 7 positions matching TRBD1. V trimming: 5 bases; J trimming: 4 bases; junction bases outside the gene matches: 11. This CDR3 has 16 amino acids. Germline V lookup: CDR1 SGHVS, CDR2 FNYEAQ. The CDR3 bases are TGTGCCAGCAGCCTAAACACAGGGGCCCAATACAATGAGCAGTTCTTC. Its translation is CASSLNTGAQYNEQFF.

The chain carries TRBV4-1 and TRBJ2-4; TRBD2 matches at 9 bases. The ends lost 0 bases at V and 12 bases at J; junction bases unmatched: 9. CDR3 length equals 15 residues. Germline V gene lookup returns CDR1 MGHRA and CDR2 YSYEKL. The CDR3 coding sequence is TGCGCCAGCAGCCAAGAAAGGCAGGGACTAGCCAATCAGTACTTC. Its protein is CASSQERQGLANQYF.

This clonotype was picked up many times. The chain uses TRBV19 and TRBJ1-2; perhaps TRBD1 as D (5 bases). Germline lookup yields CDR1 LNHDA and CDR2 SQIVND (reference sequence). V lost 10 bases and J lost 8, with 23 bases in between. The CDR3 has 14 amino acids. CDR3 sequence reads: CATRSGTGFGGYTF. CDR3 DNA sequence: TGTGCCACCCGATCCGGGACCGGATTTGGGGGCTACACCTTC.

Concerning this clonotype itself: Mismatch with germline at one junction end may stem from a read error. The rearrangement links TRBV20-1 to TRBJ2-7; 13 nucleotides match TRBD2. The CDR3 covers 20 residues. Germline CDR1 DFQATT, CDR2 SNEGSKA (reference sequence). CDR3 nucleotide sequence: TGCAGTGCTAGAGTTAAGGGAGGAGGACTAGCGGGAGTAAGGTCCTACGAGAAGTACTTC. Translating gives CSARVKGGGLAGVRSYEKYF.

The chain is built from TRBV29-1 and TRBJ2-5, with TRBD2 identical over 11 bases. The CDR3 runs 14 residues. The germline CDR1 and CDR2 sequences are SQVTM and ANQGSEA. V shed 5 bases, J shed 5 bases, and the junction held 7 bases outside the gene matches. The CDR3: CSVTSGGHRETQYF. The CDR3 coding sequence is TGCAGCGTTACTAGCGGGGGCCACCGGGAGACCCAGTACTTC.

This clonotype was picked up many times. The chain has TRBV27 and TRBJ2-1, with D perhaps matching TRBD2 (6 bases). The length of the CDR3 is 13 residues. With 6 bases removed from V and 0 bases from J, the gap between germline ends came to 6 bases. From germline, CDR1 is MNHEY and CDR2 SMNVEV (reference sequence). The chain's CDR3 is CASREGSYNEQFF. The CDR3 DNA is TGTGCCAGCAGGGAGGGCTCCTACAATGAGCAGTTCTTC.

This clonotype was observed at least ten times. The rearrangement joins TRBV20-1 to TRBJ2-7; 7 bases fit TRBD1. V dropped 0 bases and J dropped 7; count of bases not matched to a gene: 12. This CDR3 comprises 15 residues. Germline assignment: CDR1 DFQATT and CDR2 SNEGSKA (reference sequence). CDR3 sequence: CSARDLEGDRDEQYF. CDR3 DNA: TGCAGTGCTAGAGATCTCGAAGGGGACAGAGATGAGCAGTACTTC.

Worth noting for this clonotype: The DNA is left out, because the CDR3 cannot be placed on it with certainty; the CDR3 is given as TCRdb lists it. The chain is built from TRBV6-2 or TRBV6-3 and TRBJ2-1. Both ends counted, the CDR3 spans 14 residues. Germline V gene data show CDR1 as MNHEY and CDR2 as SVGEGT. CDR3: CASSSSSSYNEQFF.

This clonotype has at least ten counts. This chain uses TRBV7-9 with TRBJ2-1; 14 bases are a match to TRBD2. V was clipped by 3 bases and J by 9 bases; unmatched bases: 13. This CDR3 contains 18 residues. Germline-derived CDR1 and CDR2 are SEHNR and FQNEAQ (reference sequence). The CDR3 bases are TGTGCCAGCAGCTTGCCGGGGACTAGCGGGAGTTCCCGGGGTGAGCAGTTCTTC. It specifies CASSLPGTSGSSRGEQFF.

The V and J genes are TRBV7-9 and TRBJ1-4; 8 bases align to TRBD1. Germline V gene data show CDR1 as SEHNR and CDR2 as FQNEAQ (reference sequence). The CDR3 consists of 15 residues. After removal of 6 bases from V and 6 bases from J, the junction contained 9 bases not matched to a gene. The CDR3 here is CASRRTGTGDEKLFF. In nucleotides, the CDR3 is TGTGCCAGCAGAAGAACCGGGACAGGCGATGAAAAACTGTTTTTT.

This clonotype has only a few counts. A much larger clone sits a single nucleotide away, making a read error possible. This chain joins TRBV4-3 and TRBJ1-5, with D hard to call. CDR3 length: 13 residues. The germline V gene encodes CDR1 LGHNA and CDR2 YSLEER. CDR3 sequence: CTSSRELRGPQHF. The CDR3 region has the DNA TGCACCAGCAGCCGTGAGCTTCGGGGGCCCCAGCATTTT.

This clonotype was seen ten or more times. The J gene is TRBJ2-3, the V gene TRBV24-1; D remains unclear. Germline V CDR1 and CDR2: KGHDR, SFDVKD. The CDR3 covers 14 residues. V dropped 7 bases and J dropped 6 bases, with 16 bases sitting between them. CDR3 sequence: CATRGPADSDTQYF. DNA for the CDR3: TGTGCCACCAGGGGCCCCGCGGATTCGGATACGCAGTATTTT.

This clonotype was recorded at least ten times. This chain joins TRBV7-9 and TRBJ1-1; D gene ambiguous. Looked up from germline, CDR1 is SEHNR and CDR2 is FQNEAQ (reference sequence). This CDR3 contains 12 residues. V lost 5 bases to trimming and J lost 6 bases, with 10 bases between them. The CDR3 region has the DNA TGTGCCAGCAGCCCCTTCGGTCCTGAAGCTTTCTTT. It yields the protein CASSPFGPEAFF.

As concerns this clonotype: A single base separates this from a much larger clone, so it may be a read error. The rearrangement uses TRBV4-1 and TRBJ2-7; 9 nucleotides match TRBD1. This CDR3 has 16 amino acids. Germline V gives CDR1 MGHRA, CDR2 YSYEKL. Trimming at V came to 5 bases and at J to 0 bases, leaving 8 bases not matched to a gene. The CDR3 loop reads CASSLGTGSSSYEQYF. The CDR3 region has the DNA TGCGCCAGCAGCTTAGGGACAGGGTCGAGCTCCTACGAGCAGTACTTC.

Many counts were recorded for this clonotype. The V gene is TRBV2, the J gene TRBJ2-3, with TRBD1 matching 7 bases. V was clipped by 7 bases and J by 2 bases; unmatched bases: 3. The germline gives CDR1 SNHLY, CDR2 FYNNEI. The CDR3 is 13 amino acids. CDR3 coding DNA: TGTGCCAGCAAGGGGGCTAACACAGATACGCAGTATTTT. Amino acid sequence: CASKGANTDTQYF. Complete variable domain (other parts from reference TRBV2 and TRBJ2-3): EPEVTQTPSHQVTQMGQEVILRCVPISNHLYFYWYRQILGQKVEFLVSFYNNEISEKSEIFDDQFSVERPDGSNFTLKIRSTKLEDSAMYFCASKGANTDTQYFGPGTRLTVL.

With respect to this clonotype: The conserved final phenylalanine or tryptophan is absent from the CDR3, which likely points to a read error. Because the CDR3's place on the DNA is in doubt, the DNA is left out and the CDR3 is given as listed by TCRdb. The chain has TRBV6-2 or TRBV6-3 and TRBJ2-1. Germline CDR1 MNHEY, CDR2 SVGEGT. The CDR3 has 13 residues if both end residues are counted. CDR3: CASSYNLEKEKLL.